Listed below are T cell receptor beta chains from one sample, sequenced in a study of cytomegalovirus exposure and HLA in healthy donors. Using immunoSEQ multiplex PCR, the repertoire was profiled, and TCRdb retains in-frame clones only, with some absent. The top ten clones hold approximately 15% of a sample with about 84,000 clones, roughly 61% of them seen once. Sequenced material: PBMCs. These receptors were taken from a woman aged 35 to 49 in good health and CMV-seropositive. The CDR3 runs from the conserved cysteine through the conserved F or W. The order of the fields is D gene, CDR3 length, J gene, clone size, V gene, CDR3 protein, CDR3 DNA. A D gene is named only where the DNA matches it firmly. Some rows mark clone size as missing; the rest say once, few, many or name a class of expanded clone.

D gene: TRBD2
CDR3 length: 15
J gene: TRBJ2-1
clone size: -
V gene: TRBV27
CDR3 protein: CASRLAGSSYNEQFF
CDR3 DNA: TGTGCCAGCCGACTAGCGGGAAGCTCCTACAATGAGCAGTTCTTC

D gene: -
CDR3 length: 15
J gene: TRBJ2-7
clone size: -
V gene: TRBV27
CDR3 protein: CASSPNRDSTYEQYF
CDR3 DNA: TGTGCCAGCAGTCCAAACCGGGACTCCACCTACGAGCAGTACTTC

D gene: TRBD1
CDR3 length: 15
J gene: TRBJ2-7
clone size: -
V gene: TRBV5-1
CDR3 protein: CASSSWTGAGYEQYF
CDR3 DNA: TGCGCCAGCAGCTCATGGACAGGGGCAGGCTACGAGCAGTACTTC

D gene: TRBD2
CDR3 length: 18
J gene: TRBJ2-3
clone size: -
V gene: TRBV4-1
CDR3 protein: CASSQEGAAGGVADTQYF
CDR3 DNA: TGCGCCAGCAGCCAAGAAGGGGCGGCGGGAGGAGTGGCAGATACGCAGTATTTT

D gene: -
CDR3 length: 12
J gene: TRBJ2-1
clone size: -
V gene: TRBV2
CDR3 protein: CASRDSLAEQFF
CDR3 DNA: TGTGCCAGCAGGGACTCCCTAGCCGAGCAGTTCTTC

D gene: -
CDR3 length: 17
J gene: TRBJ1-1
clone size: -
V gene: TRBV5-5
CDR3 protein: CASSLGFREGMNTEAFF
CDR3 DNA: TGTGCCAGCAGCTTGGGATTCCGGGAAGGGATGAACACTGAAGCTTTCTTT

D gene: -
CDR3 length: 15
J gene: TRBJ2-3
clone size: -
V gene: TRBV27
CDR3 protein: CASSPRQASTDTQYF
CDR3 DNA: TGTGCCAGCAGTCCTCGACAAGCTAGCACAGATACGCAGTATTTT

D gene: -
CDR3 length: 12
J gene: TRBJ2-1
clone size: -
V gene: TRBV18
CDR3 protein: CASSLSYNEQFF
CDR3 DNA: TGTGCCAGCTCATTATCCTACAATGAGCAGTTCTTC

D gene: -
CDR3 length: 13
J gene: TRBJ1-5
clone size: few
V gene: TRBV28
CDR3 protein: CASSLQGFQPQHF
CDR3 DNA: TGTGCCAGCAGTCTTCAGGGGTTTCAGCCCCAGCATTTT

D gene: TRBD1
CDR3 length: 15
J gene: TRBJ1-2
clone size: once
V gene: TRBV29-1
CDR3 protein: CSASRDRVGLDGYTF
CDR3 DNA: TGCAGCGCGTCCCGGGACAGGGTAGGACTAGATGGCTACACCTTC

D gene: TRBD1
CDR3 length: 15
J gene: TRBJ2-7
clone size: -
V gene: TRBV7-8
CDR3 protein: CASSYNHGTGYEQYF
CDR3 DNA: TGTGCCAGCAGCTATAACCACGGGACAGGCTACGAGCAGTACTTC

D gene: TRBD1
CDR3 length: 14
J gene: TRBJ1-4
clone size: -
V gene: TRBV2
CDR3 protein: CASRGGTGFEKLFF
CDR3 DNA: TGTGCCAGCAGAGGAGGGACAGGGTTTGAAAAACTGTTTTTT

D gene: -
CDR3 length: 17
J gene: TRBJ1-6
clone size: -
V gene: TRBV4-3
CDR3 protein: CASSQLFTGLGNSPLHF
CDR3 DNA: TGCGCCAGCAGCCAATTGTTTACAGGGCTAGGTAATTCACCCCTCCACTTT

D gene: TRBD1
CDR3 length: 14
J gene: TRBJ2-5
clone size: -
V gene: TRBV7-9
CDR3 protein: CASRSQGMVETQYF
CDR3 DNA: TGTGCCAGCAGATCACAGGGGATGGTGGAGACCCAGTACTTC

D gene: -
CDR3 length: 13
J gene: TRBJ2-3
clone size: -
V gene: TRBV18
CDR3 protein: CASSPGETDTQYF
CDR3 DNA: TGTGCCAGCTCACCAGGAGAAACAGATACGCAGTATTTT

D gene: -
CDR3 length: 14
J gene: TRBJ1-2
clone size: -
V gene: TRBV7-2
CDR3 protein: CASSLERQAYGYTF
CDR3 DNA: TGTGCCAGCAGCTTAGAGAGACAGGCCTATGGCTACACCTTC

D gene: -
CDR3 length: 16
J gene: TRBJ2-7
clone size: -
V gene: TRBV4-3
CDR3 protein: CASSQEHRQSSYEQYF
CDR3 DNA: TGCGCCAGCAGCCAAGAGCACCGACAGAGCTCCTACGAGCAGTACTTC

D gene: -
CDR3 length: 13
J gene: TRBJ2-7
clone size: -
V gene: TRBV28
CDR3 protein: CASSSFNSYEQYF
CDR3 DNA: TGTGCCAGCAGCTCTTTTAATAGCTACGAGCAGTACTTC

D gene: TRBD1
CDR3 length: 16
J gene: TRBJ1-1
clone size: -
V gene: TRBV5-4
CDR3 protein: CASSFKTGGRNTEAFF
CDR3 DNA: TGTGCCAGCAGCTTCAAGACAGGGGGTCGGAACACTGAAGCTTTCTTT

D gene: -
CDR3 length: 14
J gene: TRBJ2-2
clone size: once
V gene: TRBV28
CDR3 protein: CASSLGRTTGELFF
CDR3 DNA: TGTGCCAGCAGCTTGGGGAGGACAACCGGGGAGCTGTTTTTT

D gene: -
CDR3 length: 13
J gene: TRBJ1-2
clone size: once
V gene: TRBV11-2
CDR3 protein: CASSLAGSYGYTF
CDR3 DNA: TGTGCCAGCAGCTTAGCTGGGAGCTATGGCTACACCTTC

D gene: -
CDR3 length: 14
J gene: TRBJ2-7
clone size: few
V gene: TRBV29-1
CDR3 protein: CSVEDRKEPYEQYF
CDR3 DNA: TGCAGCGTTGAAGATCGAAAGGAGCCCTACGAGCAGTACTTC

D gene: TRBD1
CDR3 length: 15
J gene: TRBJ1-2
clone size: few
V gene: TRBV14
CDR3 protein: CASSPPTGTNYGYTF
CDR3 DNA: TGTGCCAGCAGCCCGCCGACAGGGACCAACTATGGCTACACCTTC